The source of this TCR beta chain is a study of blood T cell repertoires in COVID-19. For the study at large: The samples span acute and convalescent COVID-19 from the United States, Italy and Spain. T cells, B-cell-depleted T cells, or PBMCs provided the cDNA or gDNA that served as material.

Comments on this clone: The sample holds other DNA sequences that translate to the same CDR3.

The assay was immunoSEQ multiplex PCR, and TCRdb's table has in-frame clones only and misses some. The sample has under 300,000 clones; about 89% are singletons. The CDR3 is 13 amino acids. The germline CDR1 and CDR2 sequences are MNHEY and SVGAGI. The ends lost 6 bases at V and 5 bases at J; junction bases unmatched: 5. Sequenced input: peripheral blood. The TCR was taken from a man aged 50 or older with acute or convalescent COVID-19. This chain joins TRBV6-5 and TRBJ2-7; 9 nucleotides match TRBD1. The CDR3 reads CASSRDRVHEQYF. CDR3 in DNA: TGTGCCAGCAGCAGGGACAGGGTTCACGAGCAGTACTTC.